These 10 T cell receptor beta chains came from one sample sequenced in a study of HIV-infected children after antiretroviral therapy interruption. Treatment in this sample: PENTA 11 planned treatment interruption arm or continuous ART arm. Unique molecular identifiers were included in an RNA-based 3' RACE TCR library. Using its own MiXCR run on the 3' RACE reads, TCRdb lists one record per CDR3 protein. The profile shows under 50,000 distinct CDR3 sequences, 3.5% to 5% of them singletons. The sequencing here drew on CD45RA+ CD4+ T cells from PBMCs, pooled from several time points, taken from a donor given antiretroviral therapy, either interrupted or continuous. As to subset: naive CD4+ CD45RA+ CD45RO- T cells. These receptor sequences come from a pool of human donors with HIV.

V is TRBV3-1 and J is TRBJ1-3; D is unclear. Trimming stripped 1 base from V and 4 bases from J, with 2 bases between. Germline CDR1 reads LGHDT; CDR2 reads YNNKEL (reference sequence). The CDR3 is 12 residues long. The CDR3 loop reads CASSQGGNTIYF. CDR3 bases: TGTGCCAGCAGCCAAGGGGGAAACACCATATATTTT. Full variable domain (remainder filled in from reference TRBV3-1 and TRBJ1-3): DTAVSQTPKYLVTQMGNDKSIKCEQNLGHDTMYWYKQDSKKFLKIMFSYNNKELIINETVPNRFSPKSPDKAHLNLHINSLELGDSAVYFCASSQGGNTIYFGEGSWLTVV.

This clonotype was found many times. The chain is built from TRBV4-1 and TRBJ2-1; TRBD1 agrees at 8 bases. V lost 3 bases and J lost 3; bases outside the gene matches: 7. This CDR3 has 16 amino acids. Looked up from germline, CDR1 is MGHRA and CDR2 is YSYEKL. CDR3 sequence (DNA): TGCGCCAGCAGCCAGCCCGGGACAGGAGGCTACAATGAGCAGTTCTTC. This translates into CASSQPGTGGYNEQFF.

This clonotype was seen ten or more times. The genes are TRBV6-5 and TRBJ1-1; unclear D gene. There are 13 residues in the CDR3. Germline V CDR1 and CDR2: MNHEY, SVGAGI. V lost 8 bases and J 1 base, leaving 11 bases between the germline ends. The DNA of the CDR3 is TGTGCCAGCTGGCGGCCGTCGAACACTGAAGCTTTCTTT. The encoded protein is CASWRPSNTEAFF.

V gene TRBV28 combines with J gene TRBJ2-2, with D possibly matching TRBD2 (6 bases). The germline gives CDR1 MDHEN, CDR2 SYDVKM. With 10 bases removed from V and 3 bases from J, the gap between germline ends came to 9 bases. The CDR3 contains 12 residues. CDR3 nucleotide sequence: TGTGCCATAGGAGGGGACACCGGGGAGCTGTTTTTT. Protein: CAIGGDTGELFF.

This clonotype was recorded many times. The chain joins TRBV19 to TRBJ1-2; 10 bases align to TRBD1. CDR3 length equals 13 residues. With V trimmed by 6 bases and J by 7 bases, 5 bases remained unmatched. The germline CDR1 and CDR2 sequences are LNHDA and SQIVND (reference sequence). The CDR3 protein is CASSPGQGRGYTF. CDR3 DNA: TGTGCCAGTAGCCCGGGACAGGGGCGTGGCTACACCTTC.

J is TRBJ1-1 and V is TRBV20-1, with TRBD1 matching 9 bases. CDR3 size: 13 residues. V lost 5 bases to trimming and J lost 2 bases; unmatched junction nucleotides: 3. CDR1 DFQATT and CDR2 SNEGSKA come from the germline V gene (reference sequence). The CDR3 DNA is TGCAGTGCTTGGGACAGGGAAAACACTGAAGCTTTCTTT. It encodes CSAWDRENTEAFF.

This rearrangement joins TRBV3-1 to TRBJ1-1, with a tentative D call TRBD1 (5 bases). The CDR3 length is 14 residues. V dropped 3 bases and J dropped 11 bases, with 19 bases sitting between them. Germline V gene lookup returns CDR1 LGHDT and CDR2 YNNKEL (reference sequence). In nucleotides, the CDR3 is TGTGCCAGCAGCCAGATGCCGCAAGGGGAAGGGGCTTTCTTT. Residues: CASSQMPQGEGAFF.

In its sample, this clonotype was seen many times. This chain connects TRBV2 to TRBJ2-2, with D hard to call. The germline CDR1 and CDR2 sequences are SNHLY and FYNNEI. Trimming left V 8 bases short and J 2 bases short, with 15 bases between. This CDR3 has 15 amino acids. DNA of the CDR3: TGTGCCAGCCGACTGGAAGGCTCTAACACCGGGGAGCTGTTTTTT. This codes for CASRLEGSNTGELFF.

This clonotype was counted many times. V gene TRBV28 combines with J gene TRBJ2-3; 9 bases agree with TRBD1. The germline gives CDR1 MDHEN, CDR2 SYDVKM. CDR3 length: 16 residues. V gave up 6 bases and J gave up 5 bases; unmatched junction bases: 12. This CDR3 is CASRAQGAVWGDTQYF. CDR3 coding DNA: TGTGCCAGCAGGGCACAGGGGGCCGTTTGGGGAGATACGCAGTATTTT.

This clonotype has at least ten counts. The V gene is TRBV6-1, the J gene TRBJ2-7; D tentatively reads TRBD1 or TRBD2 (6 bases each). CDR1 and CDR2 from the germline V gene are MNHNS and SASEGT. The V gene lost 11 bases and the J gene lost 2 bases, with 16 bases spanning the gap. The CDR3 sequence is 13 residues long. CDR3 sequence (DNA): TGTGCCGGGGGGCGGGGTGTCACCTACGAGCAGTACTTC. The encoded protein is CAGGRGVTYEQYF.